The rows below give T cell receptor beta chains drawn from one sample of a study of T cell responses to AZD1222 COVID-19 vaccine. The assay was immunoSEQ multiplex PCR, and TCRdb's table has in-frame clones only and misses some. The table has roughly 28,000 clones, about 93% seen once. The sequences come from peripheral blood, collected on day 0 of AZD1222 vaccination. The source is an adult in good health. Both conserved end residues are part of each CDR3. A D gene is named only where the DNA matches it firmly. Only some rows state a clone size, as once, few, many or a class for expanded clones.

j_call clone_size v_call d_call cdr3_nt cdr3_aa
TRBJ1-2 NA TRBV6-5 TRBD1 TGTGCCAGCAGCTCGGGACAGGGATATGGCTACACCTTC CASSSGQGYGYTF
TRBJ1-4 NA TRBV7-2 NA TGTGCCAGCAGTCACAGCAATGAAAAACTGTTTTTT CASSHSNEKLFF
TRBJ1-1 NA TRBV5-1 NA TGCGCCAGCCGAAGGGCGAACACTGAAGCTTTCTTT CASRRANTEAFF
TRBJ2-5 NA TRBV11-2 TRBD1 TGTGCCAGCAGCTTTGACAGGGGAGTAGAGACCCAGTACTTC CASSFDRGVETQYF
TRBJ1-4 NA TRBV7-9 NA TGTGCCAGCAGCGAAACGCAGTCAACTAATGAAAAACTGTTTTTT CASSETQSTNEKLFF
TRBJ1-3 NA TRBV5-6 TRBD1 TGTGCCAGCAGCATGAGACAGGGGGCGAGAGGAAACACCATATATTTT CASSMRQGARGNTIYF
TRBJ2-7 NA TRBV18 NA TGTGCCAGCTCACCGACGGGGGCTTCCGAGCAGTACTTC CASSPTGASEQYF
TRBJ2-7 NA TRBV28 NA TGTGCCAGCGGAAAAGACGCCTGGGGGGTCTCCTACGAGCAGTACTTC CASGKDAWGVSYEQYF
TRBJ1-6 NA TRBV27 NA TGTGCCAGCAGTTTACGCCAGGGTTATAATTCACCCCTCCACTTT CASSLRQGYNSPLHF
TRBJ2-7 once TRBV5-4 TRBD2 TGTGCCAGCAGTCCCGGACTAGCGGGAGATATGGAGCAGTACTTC CASSPGLAGDMEQYF
TRBJ1-1 NA TRBV6-5 TRBD1 TGTGCCAGCAGTTACGACAGGGGGCTTAATGAAGCTTTCTTT CASSYDRGLNEAFF
TRBJ2-7 NA TRBV5-4 TRBD1 TGTGCCAGCAGGAGATTTGGACAGGGGATCTACGAGCAGTACTTC CASRRFGQGIYEQYF
TRBJ1-4 few TRBV15 TRBD1 TGTGCCACCAGCGGGGACAGGGATCGGAATGAAAAACTGTTTTTT CATSGDRDRNEKLFF
TRBJ1-5 NA TRBV6-1 NA TGTGCCAGCAGTGATAGAGTGGAGCAGCCCCAGCATTTT CASSDRVEQPQHF
TRBJ1-6 NA TRBV15 NA TGTGCCACCAGCAGAGATCACGACCGTTCACCCCTCCACTTT CATSRDHDRSPLHF
TRBJ2-3 NA TRBV18 TRBD2 TGTGCCAGCTCACAAGCTAGCGGCCACACAGATACGCAGTATTTT CASSQASGHTDTQYF
TRBJ1-1 NA TRBV3-1/TRBV3-2 NA TGTGCCAGCAGCCTTGGTAGGGGTGAGGAAGCTTTCTTT CASSLGRGEEAFF
TRBJ2-1 once TRBV12-5 TRBD1 TGTGCTAGTGGTGCCGGGACAGCGAGCTCCTACAATGAGCAGTTCTTC CASGAGTASSYNEQFF
TRBJ1-1 NA TRBV7-2 NA TGTGCCAGCAGCCCCCGACCGAACACTGAAGCTTTCTTT CASSPRPNTEAFF
TRBJ1-1 NA TRBV6-5 NA TGTGCCAGCAGTTACGCCGGGAACACTGAAGCTTTCTTT CASSYAGNTEAFF
TRBJ2-1 NA TRBV13 NA TGTGCCAGCAGCTTAGGGTCGAGTTCTCCCTACAATGAGCAGTTCTTC CASSLGSSSPYNEQFF
TRBJ2-7 NA TRBV27 NA TGTGCCAGCAGTTTAAGGCAGGGCTACGAGCAGTACTTC CASSLRQGYEQYF
TRBJ2-1 NA TRBV6-4 NA TGTGCCAGCAGTGACCGGGAGCACGTGGAGCAGTTCTTC CASSDREHVEQFF
TRBJ2-3 NA TRBV6-5 NA TGTGCCAGCAGCTCCTTAGGGGGGAGCACAGATACGCAGTATTTT CASSSLGGSTDTQYF
TRBJ2-5 NA TRBV24-1 NA TGTGCCACTGGAAGTCAAGAGACCCAGTACTTC CATGSQETQYF
TRBJ1-3 NA TRBV28 NA TGTGCCAGCAGAGGGACGGTGCTCTCTGGAAACACCATATATTTT CASRGTVLSGNTIYF